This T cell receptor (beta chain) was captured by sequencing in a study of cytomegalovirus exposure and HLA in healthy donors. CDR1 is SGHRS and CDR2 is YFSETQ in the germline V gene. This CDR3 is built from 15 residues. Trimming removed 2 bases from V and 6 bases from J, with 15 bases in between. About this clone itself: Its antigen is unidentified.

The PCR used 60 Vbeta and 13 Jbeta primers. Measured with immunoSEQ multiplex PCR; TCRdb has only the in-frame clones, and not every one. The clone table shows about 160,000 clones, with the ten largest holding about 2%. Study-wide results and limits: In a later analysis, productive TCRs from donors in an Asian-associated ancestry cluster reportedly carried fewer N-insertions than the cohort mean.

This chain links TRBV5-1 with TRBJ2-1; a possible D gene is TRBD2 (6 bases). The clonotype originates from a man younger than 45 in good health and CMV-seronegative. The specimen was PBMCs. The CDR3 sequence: CASSFLGSPGNEQFF. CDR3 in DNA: TGCGCCAGCAGCTTCCTCGGGAGTCCCGGCAATGAGCAGTTCTTC.